These 13 T cell receptor beta chains originate from one sample sequenced in a study of immune evolution from preneoplasia to lung adenocarcinoma. Repertoires were generated with immunoSEQ multiplex PCR, while TCRdb's copy carries only in-frame clones and drops some. Of about 4,700 clones in the sample, over 65% are singletons; the top ten hold about 8%. The sequenced sample consisted of FFPE adjacent normal lung tissue. These receptors were obtained from a person aged 60-79 years with lung adenocarcinoma.

J is TRBJ1-1 and V is TRBV7-3, with a tentative D call TRBD1 (5 bases). Germline values: CDR1 SGHTA, CDR2 FQGTGA. V lost 5 bases, J lost 4 bases, and 11 bases lay in between. The CDR3 runs to 13 residues. The CDR3 spells CASSVQGSTEAFF. DNA for the CDR3: TGTGCCAGCAGCGTTCAGGGAAGCACTGAAGCTTTCTTT.

V usage is TRBV7-8 and J usage is TRBJ1-1; a weak D match, TRBD1 (6 bases). Trimming pared 6 bases from V and 2 bases from J, leaving 10 bases between. This CDR3 region has 13 residues. Germline V lookup: CDR1 SGHVS, CDR2 FQNEAQ. The CDR3 DNA follows: TGTGCCAGCAGACGAGGGGGTAACACTGAAGCTTTCTTT. Its protein product is CASRRGGNTEAFF.

The J gene is TRBJ2-7, the V gene TRBV2; no definite D call. CDR3 length: 14 amino acids. From germline, CDR1 is SNHLY and CDR2 FYNNEI. V lost 5 bases to trimming and J lost 4 bases, with 15 bases between them. Written as DNA, the CDR3 is TGTGCCAGCAGTTCAGCGATGTCCCTATACGAGCAGTACTTC. Translation gives CASSSAMSLYEQYF.

The chain couples TRBV4-2 to TRBJ2-1; 10 bases agree with TRBD2. Per germline, CDR1 LGHNA and CDR2 YNFKEQ. With 3 bases clipped from V and 2 bases from J, the junction kept 13 bases outside the gene matches. The CDR3 extends over 19 amino acids. The CDR3 sequence: CASSHGPAGGPGTYNEQFF. Written as DNA, the CDR3 is TGTGCCAGCAGCCACGGCCCAGCGGGGGGGCCAGGAACCTACAATGAGCAGTTCTTC.

This chain joins TRBV27 and TRBJ1-6; no clear D gene. The CDR3 loop spans 14 amino acids. CDR1 MNHEY and CDR2 SMNVEV come from the germline V gene (reference sequence). V was pared by 6 bases and J by 12 bases, with 18 bases between. CDR3 DNA sequence: TGTGCCAGCAGCAACGGAGAGGGATATAAACCCCTCCACTTT. It encodes CASSNGEGYKPLHF.

The CDR3 coding sequence is TGTGCCAGCAGCTTGGTCGCGGCGATGAACACTGAAGCTTTCTTT. Its protein product is CASSLVAAMNTEAFF. The chain has TRBV5-6 and TRBJ1-1, with D unclear. This CDR3 is 15 amino acids long. Germline CDR1 is SGHDT and CDR2 is YYEEEE. Trimming shortened V by 0 bases and J by 0 bases, and 9 bases separated the two germline ends.

This clone was found a few times. The rearrangement joins TRBV9 to TRBJ1-1; D ambiguous. The CDR3 spans 13 residues. The V end lost 4 bases, the J end lost 1 base, and 8 bases lay between the germline ends. Germline CDR1 SGDLS, CDR2 YYNGEE. CDR3 sequence: CASSPRQNTEAFF. The DNA of the CDR3 is TGTGCCAGCAGCCCCAGACAGAACACTGAAGCTTTCTTT.

The rearrangement uses TRBV6-5 and TRBJ1-3, with D possibly being TRBD1 (6 bases). The V end was cut by 5 bases, the J end by 3 bases, with 8 bases between. The CDR3 contains 13 residues. Germline V CDR1 and CDR2: MNHEY, SVGAGI. CDR3 amino acids: CASSRTDGNTIYF. Written as DNA, the CDR3 is TGTGCCAGCAGTCGGACAGATGGAAACACCATATATTTT.

This clone was recorded once. This sequence joins TRBV21-1 and TRBJ2-3. TRBV21-1 is described as a pseudogene. The CDR3 has 13 amino acids. CDR3 nucleotides: TGTGCCAGCAGCAAATCGCTTGCCTATACGCAGTATTTT. This gives the protein CASSKSLAYTQYF.

The J gene is TRBJ2-6, the V gene TRBV6-4, with D unclear. This CDR3 is built from 14 residues. Germline-derived CDR1 and CDR2 are MRHNA and SNTAGT. The V gene lost 6 bases and the J gene lost 0 bases, with 6 bases spanning the gap. The CDR3 sequence: CASRLSSGANVLTF. CDR3 bases: TGTGCCAGCAGACTGAGCTCTGGGGCCAACGTCCTGACTTTC.

The chain couples TRBV6-5 to TRBJ2-3, with a tentative D call TRBD2 (6 bases). Germline values: CDR1 MNHEY, CDR2 SVGAGI. Between the trimmed V and J ends, which lost 0 bases and 6 bases, there was a span of 16 bases. This CDR3 contains 16 residues. The chain's CDR3 is CASSYSGGATGDTQYF. The CDR3 DNA reads as TGTGCCAGCAGTTACTCTGGCGGGGCTACCGGGGATACGCAGTATTTT.

This chain uses TRBV19 with TRBJ1-4, with 8 bases fitting TRBD1. V shed 4 bases, J shed 0 bases, and the junction held 7 bases outside the gene matches. This CDR3 has 17 amino acids. Germline V CDR1 and CDR2: LNHDA, SQIVND (reference sequence). Here the CDR3 reads CASSKGQGVATNEKLFF. The CDR3 nucleotides read TGTGCCAGTAGTAAAGGACAGGGAGTTGCAACTAATGAAAAACTGTTTTTT.

V gene TRBV10-3 combines with J gene TRBJ2-2, with a possible D match to TRBD1 (6 bases). Germline loops: CDR1 ENHRY, CDR2 SYGVKD. V lost 5 bases and J lost 1, with 14 bases in between. This CDR3 has 16 residues. The CDR3 loop reads CAISWTENQNTGELFF. As DNA, the CDR3 is TGTGCCATCAGTTGGACAGAAAACCAGAACACCGGGGAGCTGTTTTTT.